These 21 T cell receptor beta chains share one sample of origin, sequenced in a study of blood T cell repertoires in COVID-19. Profiled with immunoSEQ multiplex PCR; TCRdb holds only in-frame clones, not every one. The top ten clones hold approximately 1.5% of a sample with 310,000 or so clones, about 82% of them seen once. Sequenced sample: peripheral blood. These receptors were collected from a woman aged 50 to 65 with acute or convalescent COVID-19.

This chain connects TRBV6-2 or TRBV6-3 to TRBJ2-3, with 9 nucleotides matching TRBD2. This CDR3 contains 18 residues. From germline, CDR1 is MNHEY and CDR2 SVGEGT. With 1 base clipped from V and 0 bases from J, the junction kept 8 bases outside the gene matches. The CDR3 spells CASSYFTSGPHSTDTQYF. In nucleotides, the CDR3 is TGTGCCAGCAGTTACTTCACTAGCGGGCCTCATAGCACAGATACGCAGTATTTT.

The rearrangement joins TRBV19 to TRBJ1-1; 8 bases map to TRBD1. Germline CDR1 LNHDA, CDR2 SQIVND (reference sequence). V was pared by 7 bases and J by 3 bases, with 7 bases of the junction left unmatched. The CDR3 covers 14 residues. CDR3 sequence reads: CASKQGGAYTEAFF. Here the CDR3 DNA reads TGTGCCAGTAAACAGGGGGGGGCCTACACTGAAGCTTTCTTT.

CDR3 sequence reads: CASSQEGRIVYGYTF. The CDR3 DNA follows: TGTGCCAGCAGCCAAGAGGGCAGGATAGTCTATGGCTACACCTTC. This chain links TRBV4-2 with TRBJ1-2; D is ambiguous. There are 15 residues in the CDR3. The germline V gene has CDR1 LGHNA and CDR2 YNFKEQ. Deletions cut 0 bases from V and 4 bases from J, with 12 bases between.

This clone was detected a few times. The chain joins TRBV6-5 to TRBJ2-7, with 10 positions matching TRBD2. V lost 7 bases to trimming and J lost 6 bases; unmatched junction nucleotides: 6. The CDR3 spans 13 residues. Germline V lookup: CDR1 MNHEY, CDR2 SVGAGI. CDR3 in amino acids: CASTFSSGSEQYF. The CDR3 DNA reads as TGTGCCAGCACGTTCTCTAGCGGGAGCGAGCAGTACTTC.

In DNA, the CDR3 is TGTGCCAGCAGCCATGAGTCCACAGATACGCAGTATTTT. This codes for CASSHESTDTQYF. The V call is TRBV3-1 (or the pseudogene TRBV3-2), the J call TRBJ2-3, with unresolved D. V was cut by 3 bases and J by 2 bases, with 6 bases left in between. CDR3 length: 13 amino acids. Germline values: CDR1 LGHDT, CDR2 YNNKEL (reference sequence).

The rearrangement joins TRBV20-1 to TRBJ1-5; no reliable D call. This CDR3 region has 13 residues. CDR1 and CDR2 from the germline V gene are DFQATT and SNEGSKA (reference sequence). V lost 3 bases, J lost 5 bases, and 11 bases lay in between. The CDR3 sequence: CSASKPADQPQHF. For the CDR3, the DNA is TGCAGTGCTAGTAAGCCAGCGGATCAGCCCCAGCATTTT.

This sequence joins TRBV6-5 and TRBJ1-3; no clear D gene. V lost 0 bases and J 0 bases, leaving 9 bases between the germline ends. CDR3 length: 16 residues. Germline V gives CDR1 MNHEY, CDR2 SVGAGI. This CDR3 is CASSYSSRVSGNTIYF. CDR3 DNA: TGTGCCAGCAGTTACTCGAGTCGTGTCTCTGGAAACACCATATATTTT.

The CDR3 DNA follows: TGTGCAAGTCGCTTAGCGCGGGGGGAGGGACTAGCGGGAGGGCCATCGGGAGATACGCAGTATTTT. Amino acid sequence: CASRLARGEGLAGGPSGDTQYF. The chain combines TRBV12-2 with TRBJ2-3; TRBD2 reflects the table's D call only, with no check against the DNA. TRBV12-2 has pseudogene status. The CDR3 covers 22 residues.

CDR3 bases: TGTGCCAGCAGTTTAGCCAGTCTAGCGGATCAGCCCCAGCATTTT. Translated: CASSLASLADQPQHF. The chain joins TRBV28 to TRBJ1-5; D remains ambiguous. The V gene lost 2 bases and the J gene lost 5 bases, with 13 bases spanning the gap. CDR3 length: 15 residues. Per germline, CDR1 MDHEN and CDR2 SYDVKM.

V is TRBV28 and J is TRBJ1-5; weak D call: TRBD1 (5 bases). The CDR3 loop spans 15 amino acids. Deletions cut 5 bases from V and 7 bases from J, with 18 bases between. Per germline, CDR1 MDHEN and CDR2 SYDVKM. The CDR3 loop reads CASSRPDRGPQPQHF. CDR3 nucleotide sequence: TGTGCCAGCAGTCGTCCTGACAGAGGTCCCCAGCCCCAGCATTTT.

This sequence joins TRBV19 and TRBJ2-1; 9 nucleotides agree with TRBD2. J lost 3 bases, V lost 3 bases, and 3 bases had no gene match. The CDR3 extends over 15 amino acids. Germline assignment: CDR1 LNHDA and CDR2 SQIVND (reference sequence). The chain's CDR3 is CASSISSGDYNEQFF. The CDR3 bases are TGTGCCAGTAGTATTTCTAGCGGGGACTACAATGAGCAGTTCTTC.

The gene calls are TRBV18 and TRBJ1-3; D is undetermined. CDR3 length equals 15 residues. CDR1 is KGHSH, CDR2 LQKENI, per germline. V shed 6 bases and J shed 0 bases, with 12 bases lying between them. Here the CDR3 DNA reads TGTGCCAGCTCCCCCGGTAGGAGCTCTGGAAACACCATATATTTT. Its protein is CASSPGRSSGNTIYF.

The V and J genes are TRBV28 and TRBJ1-2; possibly TRBD1 for D (5 bases). CDR1 and CDR2 from the germline V gene are MDHEN and SYDVKM. V was clipped by 6 bases and J by 5 bases, with 13 bases between them. The CDR3 runs to 13 residues. CDR3 nucleotides: TGTGCCAGCAGCCGCGGGACGGAGTATGGCTACACCTTC. The encoded protein is CASSRGTEYGYTF.

The chain is built from TRBV5-4 and TRBJ1-6; a possible D gene is TRBD1 (6 bases). V lost 4 bases to trimming and J lost 6 bases, with 14 bases between them. Germline CDR1 reads SGHNT; CDR2 reads YYREEE (reference sequence). The CDR3 has 15 residues. The CDR3 here is CASSPQGMGNSPLHF. For the CDR3, the DNA is TGTGCCAGCAGCCCACAGGGTATGGGTAATTCACCCCTCCACTTT.

This clone has more than one count but fewer than ten. The chain uses TRBV7-2 and TRBJ2-5; perhaps TRBD2 as D (5 bases). The CDR3 extends over 13 amino acids. CDR1 is SGHTA and CDR2 is FQGNSA in the germline V gene. V was clipped by 1 base and J by 4 bases, with 7 bases between them. The CDR3 coding sequence is TGTGCCAGCAGCTTAGTGGGGAGAGAGACCCAGTACTTC. Its protein product is CASSLVGRETQYF.

V gene TRBV28 combines with J gene TRBJ1-2; TRBD1 matches 9 bases. V was clipped by 7 bases and J by 8 bases; unmatched bases: 8. Germline V lookup: CDR1 MDHEN, CDR2 SYDVKM. The CDR3 contains 13 residues. The CDR3 spells CASNWDRVDGYTF. In DNA form, the CDR3 reads TGTGCCAGCAATTGGGACAGGGTTGACGGCTACACCTTC.

This clone was detected once. This chain joins TRBV19 and TRBJ1-2, with D possibly TRBD1 on 5 matching bases. Germline CDR1 LNHDA, CDR2 SQIVND (reference sequence). The germline V and J ends were trimmed by 2 bases and 7 bases, with 14 bases remaining between them. The CDR3 sequence is 14 residues long. The DNA of the CDR3 is TGTGCCAGTAGTATACTGGCAGGGCCCCCTGGCTACACCTTC. It specifies CASSILAGPPGYTF.

The chain links TRBV5-4 to TRBJ2-3; TRBD2 aligns across 13 bases. The germline V gene encodes CDR1 SGHNT and CDR2 YYREEE (reference sequence). The CDR3 has 18 amino acids. V shed 4 bases and J 0 bases; nucleotides not matched to a gene: 8. The CDR3, as DNA: TGTGCCAGCAGCAGGACTAGCGGGGGAGGTTTTAGCACAGATACGCAGTATTTT. As protein: CASSRTSGGGFSTDTQYF.

This sequence joins TRBV5-1 and TRBJ2-7; D uncertain. The V and J ends lost 0 bases and 4 bases respectively, with 5 bases between them. The CDR3 spans 12 residues. CDR1 is SGHRS, CDR2 YFSETQ, per germline. The CDR3 loop is CASSLDAYEQYF. The CDR3 nucleotides are TGCGCCAGCAGCTTGGACGCGTACGAGCAGTACTTC.

The chain employs TRBV7-2 and TRBJ2-1; TRBD2 might be the D (7 bases). The CDR3 covers 18 residues. Trimming cost V 4 bases and J 4 bases, with 23 bases left between them. From germline, CDR1 is SGHTA and CDR2 FQGNSA. The CDR3 region has the DNA TGTGCCAGCAGCTCCCTCCGGGGGGCTAGCGGTTCGTACAATGAGCAGTTCTTC. Protein product: CASSSLRGASGSYNEQFF.

The rearrangement joins TRBV28 to TRBJ2-6; 7 nucleotides agree with TRBD1. The CDR3 consists of 15 residues. Per germline, CDR1 MDHEN and CDR2 SYDVKM. With V trimmed by 5 bases and J by 2 bases, 3 bases remained unmatched. CDR3 amino acids: CASSPGTAGANVLTF. The DNA of the CDR3 is TGTGCCAGCAGTCCGGGGACAGCTGGGGCCAACGTCCTGACTTTC.